Sequencing of this T cell receptor (beta chain) was carried out in a study of cytomegalovirus exposure and HLA in healthy donors. Study-wide results and limits: Immune exposure data for these donors was limited to CMV serostatus. With DRB1 most and HLA-C fewest, TCR association rates differed between HLA loci in a later analysis. Per a prior analysis, the majority of TCR beta V segments were productive roughly 87% or roughly 30% of the time. According to reports, the classifier identified cytomegalovirus status with high specificity and sensitivity.

CDR3 length: 13 amino acids. Germline CDR1 SGHNT, CDR2 YYREEE (reference sequence). V was shortened by 2 bases and J by 7 bases, with 10 bases between the two germline ends. With respect to this clone: Its target is not known.

The PCR used 60 Vbeta and 13 Jbeta primers. Measured with immunoSEQ multiplex PCR; TCRdb has only the in-frame clones, and not every one. This sample carries around 160,000 clones, 70% to 90% of them seen once, and the ten largest clones take around a tenth. Material: PBMCs. The chain links TRBV5-4 to TRBJ2-1, with D maybe TRBD2 (5 bases). The receptor comes from a man aged 18 to 35 in good health and CMV-seropositive. The CDR3 DNA sequence: TGTGCCAGCAGCTTTGGACTGGATAATGAGCAGTTCTTC. The encoded protein is CASSFGLDNEQFF.